Listed here are 24 T cell receptor beta chains from one sample, sequenced in a study of cytomegalovirus exposure and HLA in healthy donors. The primer mix had 60 Vbeta and 13 Jbeta primers. Clones were sequenced by immunoSEQ multiplex PCR, and TCRdb holds only the in-frame ones, with some missing. The sample has 100,000 or so clones, approximately 82% seen once. The sequenced sample was PBMCs. The receptors originated from a man aged 40-50 years in good health and CMV-seropositive.

The rearrangement uses TRBV6-5 and TRBJ1-4; D call uncertain. The germline gives CDR1 MNHEY, CDR2 SVGAGI. The CDR3 is 13 amino acids. The germline V and J ends were trimmed by 2 bases and 5 bases, with 6 bases remaining between them. The CDR3 region is CASSYGQNEKLFF. The DNA for the CDR3 is TGTGCCAGCAGTTACGGTCAGAATGAAAAACTGTTTTTT.

This rearrangement joins TRBV9 to TRBJ1-1; TRBD1 might be the D (5 bases). The CDR3 has 16 residues. CDR1 SGDLS and CDR2 YYNGEE come from the germline V gene. Trimming stripped 0 bases from V and 6 bases from J, with 18 bases between. The CDR3 DNA follows: TGTGCCAGCAGCGTAGAATCAGGGCAGGGTAGGTCTGAAGCTTTCTTT. This codes for CASSVESGQGRSEAFF.

In its sample, this clone was seen once. V usage is TRBV14 and J usage is TRBJ2-1; 9 bases map to TRBD1. V lost 1 base, J lost 3 bases, and 1 base stayed unmatched. CDR1 is SGHDN and CDR2 is FVKESK in the germline V gene. The CDR3 length is 15 residues. The CDR3 loop reads CASSQGTGDYNEQFF. CDR3 nucleotide sequence: TGTGCCAGCAGCCAAGGGACAGGGGACTACAATGAGCAGTTCTTC. Full variable domain (outside the CDR3, taken from reference TRBV14 and TRBJ2-1): EAGVTQFPSHSVIEKGQTVTLRCDPISGHDNLYWYRRVMGKEIKFLLHFVKESKQDESGMPNNRFLAERTGGTYSTLKVQPAELEDSGVYFCASSQGTGDYNEQFFGPGTRLTVL.

The chain links TRBV9 to TRBJ2-3; the D gene is possibly TRBD2 (7 bases). The length of the CDR3 is 14 residues. Between the trimmed V and J ends, which lost 0 bases and 4 bases, there was a span of 9 bases. From germline, CDR1 is SGDLS and CDR2 YYNGEE. The CDR3 region has the DNA TGTGCCAGCAGCGTAGTAGGGGGGGCAGATACGCAGTATTTT. This gives the protein CASSVVGGADTQYF.

This clone is a singleton in its sample. Germline is not matched at one junction end, which may reflect a read error. V and J are TRBV9 and TRBJ2-6; tentative D call: TRBD1 (5 bases). Per germline, CDR1 SGDLS and CDR2 YYNGEE. The CDR3 covers 14 residues. The CDR3 DNA reads TGTGCCAGCAGCGCCAACTCTGGGGCCAACGGCCTGACTTTC. This codes for CASSANSGANGLTF.

The rearrangement joins TRBV4-1 to TRBJ2-1, with D tentatively TRBD2 (6 bases). The CDR3 extends over 15 amino acids. V was clipped by 8 bases and J by 0 bases, with 14 bases between them. CDR1 and CDR2 from the germline V gene are MGHRA and YSYEKL. The CDR3 sequence is CASGRPGSSYNEQFF. The CDR3 DNA follows: TGCGCCAGCGGGAGGCCCGGAAGCTCCTACAATGAGCAGTTCTTC.

The chain joins TRBV5-1 to TRBJ1-6; possibly TRBD1 for D (6 bases). Germline V gene data show CDR1 as SGHRS and CDR2 as YFSETQ. CDR3 length equals 15 residues. Trimming left V 2 bases short and J 8 bases short, with 14 bases between. The CDR3 sequence: CASSFQGPRDSPLHF. The CDR3, as DNA: TGCGCCAGCAGCTTTCAGGGGCCTCGCGATTCACCCCTCCACTTT.

J is TRBJ2-7 and V is TRBV7-6; perhaps TRBD1 as D (6 bases). Germline CDR1 SGHVS, CDR2 FNYEAQ. This CDR3 region has 14 residues. V lost 5 bases and J 5 bases, leaving 16 bases between the germline ends. The CDR3 loop is CASSLNTGLNEQYF. CDR3 sequence (DNA): TGTGCCAGCAGCCTTAACACAGGGTTGAACGAGCAGTACTTC.

V gene TRBV28 combines with J gene TRBJ2-2; D is perhaps TRBD2 (6 bases). The CDR3 is 13 residues long. CDR1 and CDR2 (germline): MDHEN, SYDVKM. V lost 8 bases, J lost 1 base, and 8 bases lay in between. CDR3 sequence reads: CASLEGNTGELFF. The CDR3 DNA reads TGTGCCAGCCTGGAGGGGAACACCGGGGAGCTGTTTTTT.

The chain carries TRBV6-4 and TRBJ2-1; 10 bases fit TRBD1. The J segment lost 2 bases and the V segment lost 0 bases, leaving 1 base of the junction unmatched. This CDR3 is built from 16 residues. Per the germline V gene, CDR1 is MRHNA and CDR2 is SNTAGT. The CDR3 nucleotides read TGTGCCAGCAGTGACTCGGGACAGGGGACCTACAATGAGCAGTTCTTC. Protein sequence: CASSDSGQGTYNEQFF.

This clone was seen more than once but under ten times. The genes are TRBV10-3 and TRBJ2-2, with D unresolved. V lost 5 bases and J 1 base, leaving 8 bases between the germline ends. CDR1 ENHRY and CDR2 SYGVKD come from the germline V gene. This CDR3 has 14 amino acids. The DNA of the CDR3 is TGTGCCATCAGTTACAAGAAGAACACCGGGGAGCTGTTTTTT. Translated, it gives CAISYKKNTGELFF.

V usage is TRBV7-9 and J usage is TRBJ1-3; tentative D call: TRBD1 (5 bases). Germline-derived CDR1 and CDR2 are SEHNR and FQNEAQ (reference sequence). The V end lost 8 bases, the J end lost 0 bases, and 14 bases lay between the germline ends. The CDR3 spans 15 residues. The CDR3 loop is CASGEGVDSGNTIYF. In nucleotides, the CDR3 is TGTGCCAGCGGAGAAGGGGTAGACTCTGGAAACACCATATATTTT.

V and J are TRBV7-3 and TRBJ2-1, with 8 bases matching TRBD2. There are 13 residues in the CDR3. Trimming took 4 bases from V and 7 from J; bases not matched to a gene: 3. The germline CDR1 and CDR2 sequences are SGHTA and FQGTGA. CDR3 amino acids: CASSSSGGNEQFF. CDR3 DNA sequence: TGTGCCAGCAGCTCTTCGGGAGGGAATGAGCAGTTCTTC.

The chain is built from TRBV10-2 and TRBJ2-2; 10 bases align to TRBD2. With 6 bases clipped from V and 5 bases from J, the junction kept 6 bases outside the gene matches. Germline assignment: CDR1 WSHSY and CDR2 SAAADI. The CDR3 spans 15 residues. In DNA, the CDR3 is TGCGCCAGCAGCTACAGGACTAGCGGTACCGGGGAGCTGTTTTTT. Translation: CASSYRTSGTGELFF.

The CDR3 region has the DNA TGTGCCAGCAGCTTATCTGGGACAGCTGGCCTGAACGAGCAGTACTTC. This gives the protein CASSLSGTAGLNEQYF. This chain links TRBV7-2 with TRBJ2-7, with 7 bases that match TRBD1. Germline V gene data show CDR1 as SGHTA and CDR2 as FQGNSA. V trimming: 2 bases; J trimming: 5 bases; junction bases outside the gene matches: 12. This CDR3 comprises 16 residues.

The CDR3 spells CASSLGGVRNTEAFF. The CDR3 DNA is TGTGCCAGCTCACTAGGGGGGGTGAGGAACACTGAAGCTTTCTTT. The chain has TRBV18 and TRBJ1-1, with a tentative D call TRBD1 (6 bases). V was shortened by 4 bases and J by 1 base, with 13 bases between the two germline ends. The CDR3 runs to 15 residues. Germline V lookup: CDR1 KGHSH, CDR2 LQKENI.

This clone was found once. V and J are TRBV28 and TRBJ1-6; D gene uncertain. V lost 1 base, J lost 7 bases, and 2 bases lay in between. In germline, CDR1 is MDHEN, CDR2 SYDVKM. CDR3 length equals 12 residues. The CDR3 DNA sequence: TGTGCCAGCAGTTTATCAAATTCACCCCTCCACTTT. This gives the protein CASSLSNSPLHF.

In this sample, this clone turned up a few times. The same CDR3 is also encoded by other DNA sequences in this sample. V gene TRBV6-5 combines with J gene TRBJ2-7; 8 nucleotides agree with TRBD1. The CDR3 totals 14 residues. The junction had 7 bases not matched to a gene; V was cut back by 4 bases and J by 5 bases. Per germline, CDR1 MNHEY and CDR2 SVGAGI. CDR3 in amino acids: CASSSDRGTDEQYF. The CDR3 nucleotides read TGTGCCAGCAGTTCAGACAGGGGCACGGACGAGCAGTACTTC.

This clone has a single count. The J gene is TRBJ1-4, the V gene TRBV7-9; 8 nucleotides line up with TRBD1. Germline V gene sequence: CDR1 SEHNR, CDR2 FQNEAQ (reference sequence). This CDR3 has 14 residues. V shed 5 bases and J 8 bases; nucleotides not matched to a gene: 7. CDR3 sequence reads: CASSPDRVGEKLFF. Written as DNA, the CDR3 is TGTGCCAGCAGCCCGGACAGGGTCGGGGAAAAACTGTTTTTT.

V is TRBV14 and J is TRBJ2-3; D is perhaps TRBD1 (5 bases). V shed 1 base and J shed 4 bases, with 12 bases lying between them. Germline V gene data show CDR1 as SGHDN and CDR2 as FVKESK. The CDR3 extends over 15 amino acids. DNA of the CDR3: TGTGCCAGCAGCCAAGGCCAGGGTTACGCAGATACGCAGTATTTT. Translating it yields CASSQGQGYADTQYF.

The V gene is TRBV2, the J gene TRBJ2-5, with 7 bases matching TRBD2. Germline lookup yields CDR1 SNHLY and CDR2 FYNNEI. The CDR3 is 14 residues long. The V segment lost 6 bases and the J segment 5 bases; nucleotides outside the gene matches: 9. The CDR3: CASSTHGGEETQYF. The DNA for the CDR3 is TGTGCCAGCAGCACCCATGGGGGGGAGGAGACCCAGTACTTC.

The rearrangement links TRBV18 to TRBJ1-3; possibly TRBD1 for D (6 bases). Germline V gene lookup returns CDR1 KGHSH and CDR2 LQKENI. There are 17 residues in the CDR3. Trimming pared 5 bases from V and 0 bases from J, leaving 17 bases between. The CDR3 spells CASSNDPGQASGNTIYF. The DNA of the CDR3 is TGTGCCAGCTCAAACGATCCGGGACAAGCCTCTGGAAACACCATATATTTT.

This clone was detected a few times. V and J are TRBV2 and TRBJ2-5; D is perhaps TRBD1 (6 bases). The germline gives CDR1 SNHLY, CDR2 FYNNEI. The CDR3 is 13 residues long. V was pared by 8 bases and J by 1 base, with 11 bases between. In nucleotides, the CDR3 is TGTGCCAGCTGGGACACCTCCCAAGAGACCCAGTACTTC. Amino acid sequence: CASWDTSQETQYF.

This clone was counted once. The chain links TRBV2 to TRBJ1-3; tentatively, D is TRBD1 (6 bases). Germline V gene data show CDR1 as SNHLY and CDR2 as FYNNEI. The CDR3 extends over 13 amino acids. The V end was cut by 6 bases, the J end by 3 bases, with 9 bases between. The CDR3 sequence is CASSKGDGNTIYF. In nucleotides, the CDR3 is TGTGCCAGCAGCAAGGGGGATGGAAACACCATATATTTT.